Shown below are 10 T cell receptor beta chains from a single sample sequenced in a study of spatial heterogeneity in lung cancer. TCRdb reprocessed the 5' RACE reads via MiXCR and lists one record per CDR3 protein. Of 24,000 or so distinct CDR3 sequences listed, more than 6.5% were seen once; the top ten hold around an eighth. Described time point: sample taken at primary tumor resection. Whole RNA obtained from tumor, nontumor lung or frozen PBMC underwent sequencing without sorting. Sequenced material: PBMCs, taken at surgery. These receptor sequences come from a male donor with early-stage non-small cell lung cancer.

This clonotype was counted at least ten times. The rearrangement links TRBV13 to TRBJ2-1, with a possible D match to TRBD2 (5 bases). Germline assignment: CDR1 PRHDT and CDR2 FYEKMQ (reference sequence). Between the trimmed V and J ends, which lost 4 bases and 10 bases, there was a span of 11 bases. CDR3 length: 12 residues. CDR3 amino acids: CASSYGREEQFF. DNA for the CDR3: TGTGCCAGCAGCTACGGTCGGGAAGAGCAGTTCTTC. Filled out from reference TRBV13 and TRBJ2-1, the complete variable domain reads AAGVIQSPRHLIKEKRETATLKCYPIPRHDTVYWYQQGPGQDPQFLISFYEKMQSDKGSIPDRFSAQQFSDYHSELNMSSLELGDSALYFCASSYGREEQFFGPGTRLTVL.

This clonotype was seen a handful of times. V gene TRBV7-8 combines with J gene TRBJ1-2; D not certain. CDR3 size: 13 residues. Deletions cut 0 bases from V and 4 bases from J, with 6 bases between. Per the germline V gene, CDR1 is SGHVS and CDR2 is FQNEAQ. The CDR3 spells CASSLAVLYGYTF. In DNA, the CDR3 is TGTGCCAGCAGCTTAGCGGTGCTCTATGGCTACACCTTC. The entire variable domain, with the rest obtained from reference TRBV7-8 and TRBJ1-2, is as follows: GAGVSQSPRYKVAKRGQDVALRCDPISGHVSLFWYQQALGQGPEFLTYFQNEAQLDKSGLPSDRFFAERPEGSVSTLKIQRTQQEDSAVYLCASSLAVLYGYTFGSGTRLTVV.

This clonotype was seen many times. This chain links TRBV7-9 with TRBJ2-7; no firm D call. Deletions cut 4 bases from V and 2 bases from J, with 6 bases between. This CDR3 has 12 amino acids. Germline values: CDR1 SEHNR, CDR2 FQNEAQ (reference sequence). This CDR3 is CASSSMTYEQYF. CDR3 DNA: TGTGCCAGCAGCTCTATGACCTACGAGCAGTACTTC.

By share, this clonotype counts as medium-sized. The rearrangement joins TRBV12-3 or TRBV12-4 to TRBJ2-3; D perhaps matches TRBD1 (7 bases). CDR3 size: 15 residues. Trimming took 5 bases from V and 1 from J, leaving 13 bases between them. The CDR3 protein is CASSQGGYGTDTQYF. The CDR3 coding sequence is TGTGCCAGCAGTCAGGGGGGCTATGGCACAGATACGCAGTATTTT.

This clonotype has a count of ten or more. The chain joins TRBV4-1 to TRBJ1-1, with D unresolved. The germline V gene has CDR1 MGHRA and CDR2 YSYEKL. With 1 base removed from V and 4 bases from J, the gap between germline ends came to 16 bases. The CDR3 contains 16 residues. CDR3 region: CASSQAATLRTTEAFF. CDR3 in DNA: TGCGCCAGCAGCCAAGCAGCGACATTAAGAACCACTGAAGCTTTCTTT.

This clonotype appeared a few times. The CDR3 protein is CASSFTGGPGELFF. The CDR3 DNA reads TGTGCCAGCAGCTTCACAGGGGGGCCCGGGGAGCTGTTTTTT. The V call is TRBV7-9, the J call TRBJ2-2; 8 bases are shared with TRBD1. The junction had 3 bases not matched to a gene; V was cut back by 3 bases and J by 6 bases. There are 14 residues in the CDR3. Germline loops: CDR1 SEHNR, CDR2 FQNEAQ (reference sequence).

In its sample, this clonotype was seen a few times. V and J are TRBV11-2 and TRBJ2-5; the match to TRBD1 covers 8 bases. Trimming cost V 5 bases and J 3 bases; bases outside gene matches: 8. Per germline, CDR1 SGHAT and CDR2 FQNNGV. The CDR3 sequence is 15 residues long. The CDR3 nucleotides read TGTGCCAGCAGCCAAGGGGACAGGCCGAAAGAGACCCAGTACTTC. This codes for CASSQGDRPKETQYF.

The chain employs TRBV13 and TRBJ2-5; 7 nucleotides match TRBD2. This CDR3 has 14 amino acids. Germline lookup yields CDR1 PRHDT and CDR2 FYEKMQ (reference sequence). Trimming removed 5 bases from V and 5 bases from J; junction bases left unmatched: 8. The CDR3 DNA follows: TGTGCCAGCAGCGGGCCGGGAGGACGGGAGACCCAGTACTTC. Protein product: CASSGPGGRETQYF.

This clonotype appeared many times. This chain connects TRBV28 to TRBJ1-2; D gene ambiguous. Germline lookup yields CDR1 MDHEN and CDR2 SYDVKM. CDR3 length equals 12 residues. Between the trimmed V and J ends, which lost 5 bases and 8 bases, there was a span of 12 bases. The CDR3 sequence is CASSLTFGGYTF. DNA of the CDR3: TGTGCCAGCAGTCTCACCTTTGGGGGCTACACCTTC.

This chain connects TRBV5-1 to TRBJ2-7, with D hard to call. V was trimmed by 1 base and J by 1 base, leaving 9 bases between them. CDR1 and CDR2 from the germline V gene are SGHRS and YFSETQ. The CDR3 runs to 14 residues. CDR3 sequence: CASSLLERSYEQYF. The CDR3 bases are TGCGCCAGCAGCTTGCTAGAACGATCCTACGAGCAGTACTTC.